This record covers a single T cell receptor (beta chain). Looked up from germline, CDR1 is KGHSH and CDR2 is LQKENI. This CDR3 region has 14 residues. V lost 4 bases and J lost 2, with 8 bases in between. This specimen belongs to a study of blood T cell repertoires in COVID-19. Whole-study context: The United States, Italy and Spain provided the acute and convalescent COVID-19 samples. T cells, B-cell-depleted T cells, or PBMCs provided the cDNA or gDNA that served as material.

Methods used by the authors: Amplification from reference gene primers served as the basis for estimated nucleated cell counts. Some clones are missing from TCRdb's copy, which holds only in-frame ones; the method was immunoSEQ multiplex PCR. The V and J calls and clone size come from that table; D and trimming were worked out from the DNA. This table has about 58,000 clones, 85% to 90% appearing once. This sequence was found in a man aged 40-49 years with active COVID-19. The V gene is TRBV18, the J gene TRBJ2-2; D is unclear. The sample comprised peripheral blood. CDR3 bases: TGTGCCAGCTCACTCGACTCAAACACCGGGGAGCTGTTTTTT. The encoded protein is CASSLDSNTGELFF.